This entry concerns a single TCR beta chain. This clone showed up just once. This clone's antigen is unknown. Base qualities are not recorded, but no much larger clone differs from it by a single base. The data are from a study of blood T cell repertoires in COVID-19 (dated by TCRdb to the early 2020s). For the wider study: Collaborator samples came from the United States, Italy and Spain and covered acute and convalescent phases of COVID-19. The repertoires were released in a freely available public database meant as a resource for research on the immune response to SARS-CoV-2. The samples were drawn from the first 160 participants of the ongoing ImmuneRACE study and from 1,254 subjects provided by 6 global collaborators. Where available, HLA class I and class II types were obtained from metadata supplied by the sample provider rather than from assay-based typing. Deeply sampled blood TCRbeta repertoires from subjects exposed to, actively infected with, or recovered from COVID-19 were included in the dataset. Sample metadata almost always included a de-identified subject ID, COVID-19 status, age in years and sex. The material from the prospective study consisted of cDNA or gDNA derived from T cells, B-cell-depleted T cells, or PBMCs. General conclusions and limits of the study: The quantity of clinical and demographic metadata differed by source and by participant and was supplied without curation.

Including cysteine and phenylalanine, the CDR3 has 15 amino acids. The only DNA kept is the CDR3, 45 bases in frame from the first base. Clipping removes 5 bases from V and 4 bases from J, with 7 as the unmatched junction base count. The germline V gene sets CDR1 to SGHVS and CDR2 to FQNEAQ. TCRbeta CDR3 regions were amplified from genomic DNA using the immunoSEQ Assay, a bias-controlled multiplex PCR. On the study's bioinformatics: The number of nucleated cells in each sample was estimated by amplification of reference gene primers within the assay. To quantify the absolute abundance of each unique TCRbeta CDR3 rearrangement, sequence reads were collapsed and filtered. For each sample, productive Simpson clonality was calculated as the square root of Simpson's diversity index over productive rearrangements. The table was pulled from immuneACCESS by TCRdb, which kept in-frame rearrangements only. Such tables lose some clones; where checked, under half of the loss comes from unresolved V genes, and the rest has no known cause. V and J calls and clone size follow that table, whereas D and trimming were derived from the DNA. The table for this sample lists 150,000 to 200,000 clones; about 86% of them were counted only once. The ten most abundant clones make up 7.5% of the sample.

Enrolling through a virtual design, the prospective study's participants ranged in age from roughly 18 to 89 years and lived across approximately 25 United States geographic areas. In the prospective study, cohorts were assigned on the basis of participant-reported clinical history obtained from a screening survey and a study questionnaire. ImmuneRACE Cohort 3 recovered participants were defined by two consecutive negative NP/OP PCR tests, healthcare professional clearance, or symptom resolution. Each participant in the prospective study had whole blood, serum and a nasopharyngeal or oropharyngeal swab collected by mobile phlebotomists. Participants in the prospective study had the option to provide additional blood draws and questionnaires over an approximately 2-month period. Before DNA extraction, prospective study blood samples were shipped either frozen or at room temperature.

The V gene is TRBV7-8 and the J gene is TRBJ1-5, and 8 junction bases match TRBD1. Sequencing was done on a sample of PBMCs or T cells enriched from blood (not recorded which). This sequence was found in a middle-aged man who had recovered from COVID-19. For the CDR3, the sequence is CASSPRTGSNQPQHF. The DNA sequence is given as TGTGCCAGCAGCCCCCGGACAGGGTCTAATCAGCCCCAGCATTTT.